One and the same sample provided the 15 T cell receptor beta chains below, sequenced in a study of OX40 agonist ivuxolimab in advanced cancers. The data were produced by immunoSEQ multiplex PCR, yet TCRdb's version contains in-frame clones alone and is incomplete. This table has fewer than 85,000 clones, about nine tenths appearing once. Sequencing used CD4+ or CD8+ T cells sorted from blood, obtained in a trial of the OX40 agonist ivuxolimab. The source is an adult with an advanced solid tumor such as melanoma, head and neck, liver or kidney cancer.

The gene calls are TRBV5-6 and TRBJ2-7; 7 bases map to TRBD2. This CDR3 comprises 14 residues. From germline, CDR1 is SGHDT and CDR2 YYEEEE. J lost 6 bases, V lost 4 bases, and 10 bases had no gene match. CDR3 nucleotide sequence: TGTGCCAGCAGCCCACCGGGCGGGGGACTCGAGCAGTACTTC. Encoded protein: CASSPPGGGLEQYF.

The chain combines TRBV2 with TRBJ1-2; no firm D call. Trimming cost V 4 bases and J 2 bases, with 14 bases left between them. Germline CDR1 is SNHLY and CDR2 is FYNNEI. The CDR3 covers 15 residues. This CDR3 is CASSGEAGLNYGYTF. The CDR3 coding sequence is TGTGCCAGCAGTGGGGAGGCAGGCCTGAACTATGGCTACACCTTC.

The chain employs TRBV27 and TRBJ2-3, with D unclear. CDR1 and CDR2 (germline): MNHEY, SMNVEV (reference sequence). This CDR3 comprises 14 residues. V lost 4 bases and J 7 bases, leaving 15 bases between the germline ends. CDR3 DNA: TGTGCCAGCAGTTCCCGGGCCCAAGGGAATACGCAGTATTTT. Its translation is CASSSRAQGNTQYF.

The V call is TRBV18, the J call TRBJ1-4; a possible D gene is TRBD1 (5 bases). The germline V gene encodes CDR1 KGHSH and CDR2 LQKENI. The ends were cut back, 6 bases at V and 0 bases at J, with 8 bases in the middle. The CDR3 loop spans 14 amino acids. The CDR3 bases are TGTGCCAGCTCCAGGGCCGCAACTAATGAAAAACTGTTTTTT. Encoded protein: CASSRAATNEKLFF. The variable domain in full, completed from reference TRBV18 and TRBJ1-4, reads NAGVMQNPRHLVRRRGQEARLRCSPMKGHSHVYWYRQLPEEGLKFMVYLQKENIIDESGMPKERFSAEFPKEGPSILRIQQVVRGDSAAYFCASSRAATNEKLFFGSGTQLSVL.

The CDR3 bases are TGTGCCAGCAGCTTAGCCCGCGGACAGGAAGATACGCAGTATTTT. Translation gives CASSLARGQEDTQYF. The chain uses TRBV7-8 and TRBJ2-3, with 7 bases that match TRBD1. CDR1 SGHVS and CDR2 FQNEAQ come from the germline V gene. V lost 0 bases to trimming and J lost 5 bases; unmatched junction nucleotides: 5. The CDR3 spans 15 residues.

This chain uses TRBV4-1 with TRBJ1-1; no clear D gene. V was trimmed by 2 bases and J by 4 bases, leaving 14 bases between them. This CDR3 region has 15 residues. Germline CDR1 reads MGHRA; CDR2 reads YSYEKL. For the CDR3, the DNA is TGCGCCAGCAGCCAAAGTGTGGTAAGGGCCACTGAAGCTTTCTTT. It codes for CASSQSVVRATEAFF.

The chain joins TRBV5-6 to TRBJ2-7, with D possibly being TRBD2 (5 bases). CDR1 and CDR2 (germline): SGHDT, YYEEEE. CDR3 length: 15 residues. V shed 2 bases and J shed 6 bases, with 18 bases lying between them. CDR3 bases: TGTGCCAGCAGCTTAAGAACCAGCGGAGCATCCGAGCAGTACTTC. Its translation: CASSLRTSGASEQYF.

V and J are TRBV30 and TRBJ1-5; D call uncertain. The germline gives CDR1 GTSNPN, CDR2 SVGIG (reference sequence). The length of the CDR3 is 17 residues. V dropped 0 bases and J dropped 1 base, with 16 bases sitting between them. The CDR3: CAWSVNGGRGSNQPQHF. CDR3 DNA: TGTGCCTGGAGTGTAAACGGAGGGAGAGGAAGCAATCAGCCCCAGCATTTT.

The genes are TRBV20-1 and TRBJ2-5; no reliable D call. Trimming cost V 4 bases and J 1 base, with 4 bases left between them. CDR1 is DFQATT, CDR2 SNEGSKA, per germline (reference sequence). The CDR3 sequence is 11 residues long. The CDR3 protein is CSATSQETQYF. CDR3 nucleotide sequence: TGCAGTGCTACCAGCCAAGAGACCCAGTACTTC.

The chain recombines TRBV6-5 with TRBJ1-1, with D tentatively TRBD1 (6 bases). The V end lost 8 bases, the J end lost 4 bases, and 14 bases lay between the germline ends. From germline, CDR1 is MNHEY and CDR2 SVGAGI. The CDR3 has 13 amino acids. The CDR3 DNA is TGTGCCAGCGTACTCTCGACAGGCACTGAAGCTTTCTTT. The encoded protein is CASVLSTGTEAFF.

This clone was recorded a few times. This chain connects TRBV10-2 to TRBJ2-5; 12 bases are shared with TRBD1. The CDR3 is made up of 15 amino acids. J lost 5 bases, V lost 3 bases, and 4 bases had no gene match. Germline V CDR1 and CDR2: WSHSY, SAAADI. The CDR3 sequence is CASSDGTGGRETQYF. CDR3 coding DNA: TGCGCCAGCAGTGACGGGACAGGGGGCAGGGAGACCCAGTACTTC.

A single count supports this clone. The chain employs TRBV6-1 and TRBJ2-7, with 7 bases fitting TRBD2. In germline, CDR1 is MNHNS, CDR2 SASEGT. The CDR3 runs 13 residues. V lost 2 bases, J lost 6 bases, and 4 bases stayed unmatched. CDR3 loop: CASSELGGVEQYF. Here the CDR3 DNA reads TGTGCCAGCAGTGAATTGGGAGGGGTCGAGCAGTACTTC.

The chain uses TRBV5-5 and TRBJ2-5; a weak D match, TRBD1 (6 bases). CDR1 and CDR2 (germline): SGHKS, YYEKEE (reference sequence). V was cut by 4 bases and J by 3 bases, with 19 bases left in between. The CDR3 is 16 residues long. DNA of the CDR3: TGTGCCAGCAGCCCACACCCGACAGGACCAAAAGAGACCCAGTACTTC. Its protein product is CASSPHPTGPKETQYF.

The chain recombines TRBV11-2 with TRBJ1-4, with 9 positions matching TRBD1. The CDR3 loop spans 14 amino acids. The ends lost 1 base at V and 8 bases at J; junction bases unmatched: 2. CDR1 SGHAT and CDR2 FQNNGV come from the germline V gene. CDR3 amino acids: CASSLGQGGEKLFF. In nucleotides, the CDR3 is TGTGCCAGCAGCTTAGGACAGGGGGGAGAAAAACTGTTTTTT.

The genes are TRBV10-3 and TRBJ2-3; 13 bases fit TRBD2. V lost 3 bases, J lost 1 base, and 10 bases stayed unmatched. The CDR3 is 19 amino acids. Germline V CDR1 and CDR2: ENHRY, SYGVKD. CDR3 residues: CAISDRLAGGRAGTDTQYF. The CDR3 DNA follows: TGTGCCATCAGTGATAGACTAGCGGGAGGCAGAGCTGGCACAGATACGCAGTATTTT.